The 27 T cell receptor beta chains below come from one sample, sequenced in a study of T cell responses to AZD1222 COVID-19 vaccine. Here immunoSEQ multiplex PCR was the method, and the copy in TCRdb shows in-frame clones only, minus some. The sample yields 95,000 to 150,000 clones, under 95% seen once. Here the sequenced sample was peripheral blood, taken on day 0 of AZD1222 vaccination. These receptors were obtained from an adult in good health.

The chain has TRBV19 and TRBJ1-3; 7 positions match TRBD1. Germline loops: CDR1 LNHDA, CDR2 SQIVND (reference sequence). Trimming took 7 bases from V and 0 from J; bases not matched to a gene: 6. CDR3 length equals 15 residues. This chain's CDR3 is CASTGQIISGNTIYF. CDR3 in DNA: TGTGCCAGTACGGGACAGATCATCTCTGGAAACACCATATATTTT.

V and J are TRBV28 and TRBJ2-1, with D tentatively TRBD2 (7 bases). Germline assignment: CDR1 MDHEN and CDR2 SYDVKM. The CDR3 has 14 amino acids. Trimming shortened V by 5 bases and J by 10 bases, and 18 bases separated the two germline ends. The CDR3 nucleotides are TGTGCCAGCAGTAACCCCCGGGGGGCCCCCGAGCAGTTCTTC. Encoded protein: CASSNPRGAPEQFF.

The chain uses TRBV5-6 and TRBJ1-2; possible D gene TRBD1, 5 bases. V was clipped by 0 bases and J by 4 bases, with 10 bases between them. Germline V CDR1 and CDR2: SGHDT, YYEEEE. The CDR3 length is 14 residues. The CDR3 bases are TGTGCCAGCAGCTTGGGGGACCGACTCTATGGCTACACCTTC. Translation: CASSLGDRLYGYTF.

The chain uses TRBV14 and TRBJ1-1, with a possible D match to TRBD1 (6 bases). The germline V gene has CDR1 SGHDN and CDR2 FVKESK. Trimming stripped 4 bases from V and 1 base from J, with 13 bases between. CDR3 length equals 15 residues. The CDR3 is CASSLRQAKNTEAFF. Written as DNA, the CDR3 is TGTGCCAGCAGCCTGCGACAGGCGAAGAACACTGAAGCTTTCTTT.

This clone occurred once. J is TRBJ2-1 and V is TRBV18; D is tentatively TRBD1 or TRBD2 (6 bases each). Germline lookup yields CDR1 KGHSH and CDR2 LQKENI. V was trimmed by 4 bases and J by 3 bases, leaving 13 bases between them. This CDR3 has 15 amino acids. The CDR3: CASSREGGNYNEQFF. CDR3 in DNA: TGTGCCAGCTCACGGGAAGGGGGGAACTACAATGAGCAGTTCTTC.

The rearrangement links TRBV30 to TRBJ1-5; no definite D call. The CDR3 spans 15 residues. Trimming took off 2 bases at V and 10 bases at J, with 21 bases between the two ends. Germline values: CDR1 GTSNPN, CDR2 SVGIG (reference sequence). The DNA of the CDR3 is TGTGCCTGGAGTCCCCTAGGCCAAATGGACGGCCCCCAGCATTTT. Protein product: CAWSPLGQMDGPQHF.

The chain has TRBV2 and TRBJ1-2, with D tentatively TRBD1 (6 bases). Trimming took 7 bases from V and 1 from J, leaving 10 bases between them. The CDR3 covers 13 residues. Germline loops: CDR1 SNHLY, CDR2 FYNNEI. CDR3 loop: CASTADSNYGYTF. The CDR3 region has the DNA TGTGCCAGCACCGCGGACAGTAACTATGGCTACACCTTC.

CDR3 in amino acids: CASSKGLAGVETQYF. The DNA for the CDR3 is TGTGCCAGCAGCAAGGGACTAGCGGGAGTTGAGACCCAGTACTTC. The chain carries TRBV6-2 or TRBV6-3 and TRBJ2-5, with TRBD2 matching over 14 bases. Trimming took 6 bases from V and 5 from J; bases not matched to a gene: 5. CDR1 and CDR2 (germline): MNHEY, SVGEGT. The CDR3 loop spans 15 amino acids.

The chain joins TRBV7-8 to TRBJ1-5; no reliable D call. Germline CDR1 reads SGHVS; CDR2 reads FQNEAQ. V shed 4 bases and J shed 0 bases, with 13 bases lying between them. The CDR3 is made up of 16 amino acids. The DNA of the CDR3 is TGTGCCAGCAGCTCAACCGAGGGCATTAGCAATCAGCCCCAGCATTTT. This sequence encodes CASSSTEGISNQPQHF.

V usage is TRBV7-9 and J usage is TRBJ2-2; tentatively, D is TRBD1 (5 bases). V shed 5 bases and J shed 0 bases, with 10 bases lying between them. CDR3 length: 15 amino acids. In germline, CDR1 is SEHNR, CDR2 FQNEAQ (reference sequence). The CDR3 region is CASSPGHSNTGELFF. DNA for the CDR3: TGTGCCAGCAGCCCCGGACACTCGAACACCGGGGAGCTGTTTTTT.

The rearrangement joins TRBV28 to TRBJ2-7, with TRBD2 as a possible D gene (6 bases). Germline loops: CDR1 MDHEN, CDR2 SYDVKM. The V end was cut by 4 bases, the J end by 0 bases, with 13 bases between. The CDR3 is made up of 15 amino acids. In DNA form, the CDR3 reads TGTGCCAGCAGTTCCTACGCCGGGGGCTCCTACGAGCAGTACTTC. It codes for CASSSYAGGSYEQYF.

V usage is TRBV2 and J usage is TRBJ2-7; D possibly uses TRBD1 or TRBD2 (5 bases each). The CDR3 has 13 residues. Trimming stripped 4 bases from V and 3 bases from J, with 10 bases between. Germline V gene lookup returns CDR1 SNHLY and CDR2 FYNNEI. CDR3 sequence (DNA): TGTGCCAGCAGTGGGAATGGGGGCTACGAGCAGTACTTC. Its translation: CASSGNGGYEQYF.

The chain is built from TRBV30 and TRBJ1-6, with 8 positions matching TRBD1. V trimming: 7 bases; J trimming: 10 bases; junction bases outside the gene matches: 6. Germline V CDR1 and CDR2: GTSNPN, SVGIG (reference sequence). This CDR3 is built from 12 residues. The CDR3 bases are TGTGCCTCTGGACAGGGCGGATCACCCCTCCACTTT. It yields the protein CASGQGGSPLHF.

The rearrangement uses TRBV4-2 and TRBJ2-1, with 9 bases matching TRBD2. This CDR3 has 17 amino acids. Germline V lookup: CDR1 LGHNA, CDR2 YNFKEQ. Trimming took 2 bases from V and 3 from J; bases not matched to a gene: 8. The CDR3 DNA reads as TGTGCCAGCAGCCAAAGCGGTAGCGGGAGCATCTACAATGAGCAGTTCTTC. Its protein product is CASSQSGSGSIYNEQFF.

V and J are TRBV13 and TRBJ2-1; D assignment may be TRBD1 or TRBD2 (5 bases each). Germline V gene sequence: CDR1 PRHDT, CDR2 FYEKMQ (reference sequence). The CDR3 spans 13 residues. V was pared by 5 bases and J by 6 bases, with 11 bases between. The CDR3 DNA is TGTGCCAGCAGCCTGGGGACGGTCAATGAGCAGTTCTTC. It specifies CASSLGTVNEQFF.

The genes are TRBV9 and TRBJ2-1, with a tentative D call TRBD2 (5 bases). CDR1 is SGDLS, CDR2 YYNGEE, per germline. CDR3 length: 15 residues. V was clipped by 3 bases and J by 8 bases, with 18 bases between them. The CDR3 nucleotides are TGTGCCAGCAGCGCGGACGAGGGTAGCGTCGATGAGCAGTTCTTC. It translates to CASSADEGSVDEQFF.

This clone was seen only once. DNA of the CDR3: TGTGCCAGCAGCATTGGGACAGGGCCGTTCTACGAGCAGTACTTC. Translating it yields CASSIGTGPFYEQYF. The gene calls are TRBV7-8 and TRBJ2-7, with 9 nucleotides matching TRBD1. Germline V gives CDR1 SGHVS, CDR2 FQNEAQ. The CDR3 runs to 15 residues. J was trimmed by 3 bases and V by 5 bases; bases with no gene match: 8.

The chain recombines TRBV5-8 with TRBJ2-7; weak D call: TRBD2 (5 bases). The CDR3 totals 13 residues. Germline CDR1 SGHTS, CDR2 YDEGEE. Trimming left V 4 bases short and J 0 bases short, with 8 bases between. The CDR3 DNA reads TGTGCCAGCAGCCGAGACTACTCCTACGAGCAGTACTTC. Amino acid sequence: CASSRDYSYEQYF.

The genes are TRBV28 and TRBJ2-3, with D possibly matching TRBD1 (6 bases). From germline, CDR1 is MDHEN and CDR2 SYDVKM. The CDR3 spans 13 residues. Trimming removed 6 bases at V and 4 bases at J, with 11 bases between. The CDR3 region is CASRLDRPDTQYF. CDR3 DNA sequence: TGTGCCAGCAGACTGGACAGACCAGATACGCAGTATTTT.

In DNA, the CDR3 is TGCGCCAGCAGCACTGAATCCTACAATGAGCAGTTCTTC. Protein: CASSTESYNEQFF. The genes are TRBV5-1 and TRBJ2-1; D uncertain. Germline V gene data show CDR1 as SGHRS and CDR2 as YFSETQ. The germline V and J ends were trimmed by 4 bases and 1 base, with 6 bases remaining between them. The CDR3 totals 13 residues.

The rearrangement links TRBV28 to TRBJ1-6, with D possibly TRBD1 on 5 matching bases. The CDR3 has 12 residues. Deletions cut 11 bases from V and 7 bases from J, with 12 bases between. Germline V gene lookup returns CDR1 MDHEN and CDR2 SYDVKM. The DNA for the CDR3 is TGTGCCGGCGGGACCTTAAATTCACCCCTCCACTTT. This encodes CAGGTLNSPLHF.

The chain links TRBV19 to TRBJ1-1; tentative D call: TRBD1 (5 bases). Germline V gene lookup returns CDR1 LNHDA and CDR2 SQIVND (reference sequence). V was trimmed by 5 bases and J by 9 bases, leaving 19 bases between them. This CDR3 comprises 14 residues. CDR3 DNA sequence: TGTGCCAGTAGTCCCAGCCAGGGTGCTGTGAAAGCTTTCTTT. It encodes CASSPSQGAVKAFF. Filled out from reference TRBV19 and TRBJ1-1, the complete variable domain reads DGGITQSPKYLFRKEGQNVTLSCEQNLNHDAMYWYRQDPGQGLRLIYYSQIVNDFQKGDIAEGYSVSREKKESFPLTVTSAQKNPTAFYLCASSPSQGAVKAFFGQGTRLTVV.

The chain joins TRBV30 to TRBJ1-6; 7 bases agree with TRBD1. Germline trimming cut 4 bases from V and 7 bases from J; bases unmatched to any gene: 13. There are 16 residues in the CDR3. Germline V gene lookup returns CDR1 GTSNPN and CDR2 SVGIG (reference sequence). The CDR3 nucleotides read TGTGCCTGGACTCGCCCCCTTGGGGACAGAAATTCACCCCTCCACTTT. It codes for CAWTRPLGDRNSPLHF.

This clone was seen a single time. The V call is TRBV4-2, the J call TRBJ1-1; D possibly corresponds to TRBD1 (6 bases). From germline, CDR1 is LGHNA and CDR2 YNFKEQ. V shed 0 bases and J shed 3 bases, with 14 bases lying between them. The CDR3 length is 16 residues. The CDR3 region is CASSQDRGAPDTEAFF. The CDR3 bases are TGTGCCAGCAGCCAAGATCGGGGGGCCCCTGACACTGAAGCTTTCTTT.

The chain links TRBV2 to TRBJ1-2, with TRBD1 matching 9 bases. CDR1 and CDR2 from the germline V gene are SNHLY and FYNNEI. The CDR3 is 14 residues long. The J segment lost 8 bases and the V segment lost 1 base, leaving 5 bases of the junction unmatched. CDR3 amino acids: CASSEGGTGFGYTF. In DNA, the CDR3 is TGTGCCAGCAGTGAAGGGGGGACAGGGTTCGGCTACACCTTC.

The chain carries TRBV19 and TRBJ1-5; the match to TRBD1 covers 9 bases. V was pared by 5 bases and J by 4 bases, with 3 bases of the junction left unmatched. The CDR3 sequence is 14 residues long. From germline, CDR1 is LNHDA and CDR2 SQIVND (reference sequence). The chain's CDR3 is CASSGGQGNQPQHF. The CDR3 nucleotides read TGTGCCAGTAGTGGTGGACAGGGGAATCAGCCCCAGCATTTT.

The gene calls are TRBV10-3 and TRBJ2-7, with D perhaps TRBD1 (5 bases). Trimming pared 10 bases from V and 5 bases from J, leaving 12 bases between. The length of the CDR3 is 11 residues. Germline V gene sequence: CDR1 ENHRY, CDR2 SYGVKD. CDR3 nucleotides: TGTGCCACCATGGGGCGCGACGAGCAGTACTTC. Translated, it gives CATMGRDEQYF.